This T cell receptor beta chain was identified during a study of lymphopenia after photon versus proton radiotherapy (dated by TCRdb to about 2019). Notes on the research overall: Photon and proton radiation therapy were compared by the study for their immunological effects in patients with gastrointestinal tumors who developed high-grade lymphopenia. The 20 patients in the cohort had gastrointestinal tumors, were treated with either photon or proton therapy, and subsequently developed lymphopenia. The study aimed to characterize how the two radiation modalities differ in their impact on the immune system. On the study overall, not on this receptor specifically: After the lymphocyte count nadir, repertoires from photon-treated patients showed oligoclonal expansion, particularly of CD8+ Temra cells, and this expansion drove the decline in diversity. Across the cohort, among patients who died, a greater drop in TCR diversity after the nadir was inversely correlated with overall survival time. The survival association was examined only in patients who died, and the authors described better survival with proton therapy as a possibility, not as a demonstrated result. During treatment, patients who received proton therapy stayed relatively stable, whereas patients who received photon therapy lost naive T cells and TCR diversity and gained effector/memory populations.

The library was made by the immunoSEQ multiplex PCR assay. T cell repertoires were profiled by deep sequencing of rearranged TCR beta loci, alongside multiparametric flow cytometry. Drawn from immuneACCESS, this table holds only the in-frame rearrangements with V and J called that TCRdb kept. Clones are partly lost; checked studies trace under half to an unresolved V gene and leave the rest unexplained. The sample table holds 75,000 to 90,000 clones, of which around 83% were seen once. In total, the top ten clones hold about 1.3% of the sample. The CDR3 runs 17 residues from the cysteine to the phenylalanine. Only the CDR3 DNA stays, 51 bases, in frame from base 1. V gives up 6 bases and J gives up 1 base, and the segment between their germline ends measures 21 bases. The germline V gene specifies MDHEN as CDR1 and SYDVKM as CDR2. Comments on this clone: Its antigen is unknown. It has no much larger one-base neighbor in the sample; base qualities were not kept.

This receptor was identified in a man in his sixties with pancreatic cancer. The sequencing here drew on peripheral blood, taken from a patient treated with proton-based radiotherapy. Rearrangement joined TRBV28 to TRBJ1-1, and TRBD1 may be the D gene, going by 6 matching bases. The DNA sequence is given as TGTGCCAGCAGCTTGACAGGTATCCTTTCTCAGAACACTGAAGCTTTCTTT. This gives the protein CASSLTGILSQNTEAFF.